A selection of T cell receptor beta chains follows, all from one sample in a study of blood T cell repertoires in COVID-19. Profiled with immunoSEQ multiplex PCR; TCRdb holds only in-frame clones, not every one. The data hold 55,000 to 65,000 clones, with about 81% observed a single time. Specimen: peripheral blood. These receptors were taken from a man aged 60 to 69 with COVID-19, enrolled during active disease. CDR3s include the opening cysteine and the closing phenylalanine or tryptophan. Each record gives: D gene, V gene, clone size, J gene, CDR3 DNA, CDR3 protein. The D gene is left open where the match is weak. Clone sizes are given selectively: once, few, many, or a class where the clone is expanded.

.	TRBV5-1	.	TRBJ1-4	TGCGCCAGCAGCTTGAGCACAGGCTCTAATGAAAAACTGTTTTTT	CASSLSTGSNEKLFF
.	TRBV5-4	few	TRBJ1-6	TGTGCCAGCAGCCTACAGGGAAAAATTTCACCCCTCCACTTT	CASSLQGKISPLHF
TRBD2	TRBV10-2	.	TRBJ2-1	TGCGCCAGCAGTGGGGCTAGCGGGGGAGTCTACAATGAGCAGTTCTTC	CASSGASGGVYNEQFF
.	TRBV4-1	.	TRBJ1-1	TGCGCCAGCAGCCTCAGAGATCGGGAGAACACTGAAGCTTTCTTT	CASSLRDRENTEAFF
.	TRBV19	once	TRBJ2-3	TGTGCCAGTAGCGGAGGGGCGAAAGGCACAGATACGCAGTATTTT	CASSGGAKGTDTQYF
TRBD1	TRBV18	.	TRBJ2-7	TGTGCCAGCTCACCACTTCCCGAGGGCGGACAGGGGAACGAGCAGTACTTC	CASSPLPEGGQGNEQYF
.	TRBV12-5	.	TRBJ2-2	TGTGCTAGTGGTTCCGGCGGGGTTCCCACCGGGGAGCTGTTTTTT	CASGSGGVPTGELFF
.	TRBV19	few	TRBJ2-7	TGTGCCAGTAGTATGACAGGGCGGGGATCCTACGAGCAGTACTTC	CASSMTGRGSYEQYF
TRBD2	TRBV6-5	.	TRBJ2-3	TGTGCCACCCGGACTAGCGGGGGGACAGATACGCAGTATTTT	CATRTSGGTDTQYF
TRBD1	TRBV7-9	.	TRBJ2-3	TGTGCCAGCAGCTTAGGGACAGGGGATACGCAGTATTTT	CASSLGTGDTQYF
.	TRBV7-2	few	TRBJ2-2	TGTGCCAGCAGCGTCTACGGGGGTCGCACCGGGGAGCTGTTTTTT	CASSVYGGRTGELFF
TRBD1	TRBV5-1	once	TRBJ2-2	TGCGCCAGCAGCTTAGACAGGGACACCGGGGAGCTGTTTTTT	CASSLDRDTGELFF
.	TRBV3-1/TRBV3-2	.	TRBJ2-5	TGTGCCAGCAGCCTCCGGGACAAGGGCGACGGGGAGACCCAGTACTTC	CASSLRDKGDGETQYF
.	TRBV7-9	.	TRBJ1-2	TGTGCCAGCAGCTTAGGGAGGAACTATGGCTACACCTTC	CASSLGRNYGYTF
.	TRBV2	.	TRBJ1-2	TGTGCCAGCAGTGAATCGACGGGAAACTATGGCTACACCTTC	CASSESTGNYGYTF
.	TRBV5-1	few	TRBJ1-1	TGCGCCAGCAGCTTGGAGGGTGGGGCACGTCCAAACACTGAAGCTTTCTTT	CASSLEGGARPNTEAFF
.	TRBV9	.	TRBJ1-1	TGTGCCAGCAGCGTAGGTCGGGGGGAGACTGAAGCTTTCTTT	CASSVGRGETEAFF
.	TRBV27	.	TRBJ1-5	TGTGCCAGCAGTGTTCAGGGTCCAGGTAGCAATCAGCCCCAGCATTTT	CASSVQGPGSNQPQHF
.	TRBV12-1	.	TRBJ2-3	TGTGCCAGCAGCTCGTTTAAGGCAGGGGGCACAGATACGCAGTATTTT	CASSSFKAGGTDTQYF
.	TRBV4-1	.	TRBJ2-1	TGCGCCAGCAGCCAACAAGTCAGCAATGAGCAGTTCTTC	CASSQQVSNEQFF
.	TRBV13	.	TRBJ1-1	TGTGCCAGCAGCTTGAGTGGGAGGACTGAAGCTTTCTTT	CASSLSGRTEAFF
TRBD1	TRBV11-2	.	TRBJ1-5	TGTGCCAGCAGCTTAGGACCGGGACAGGGTTTTTCGGGGGTTCAGCCCCAGCATTTT	CASSLGPGQGFSGVQPQHF
TRBD1	TRBV5-1	.	TRBJ2-1	TGCGCCAGCAGCTTAACCTTACAGGGGGATGAGCAGTTCTTC	CASSLTLQGDEQFF
.	TRBV7-2	.	TRBJ1-1	TGTGCCAGCAGCTTAGGAGGGACTGGCGTCACTGAAGCTTTCTTT	CASSLGGTGVTEAFF
TRBD1	TRBV15	.	TRBJ2-7	TGTGCCACCAGCTTAAAACAGGGGGCCTACGAGCAGTACTTC	CATSLKQGAYEQYF
.	TRBV10-3	.	TRBJ1-5	TGTGCCATCAGTAACGGGAGGGAACGGAATCAGCCCCAGCATTTT	CAISNGRERNQPQHF
TRBD2	TRBV24-1	.	TRBJ2-1	TGTGCCACCTCCCGAGCGGGAGAAGTGAATGAGCAGTTCTTC	CATSRAGEVNEQFF
.	TRBV12-2	.	TRBJ2-7	TGTGCAAGTCGCTTAGAAAGTGCGGGTAAGAGGATCTACGAGCAGTACTTC	CASRLESAGKRIYEQYF
.	TRBV5-1	few	TRBJ2-7	TGCGCCAGCAGCTTGGAAGGGGGTAGTTTTCACGAGCAGTACTTC	CASSLEGGSFHEQYF
TRBD2	TRBV27	.	TRBJ2-5	TGTGCCAGCAGGAGGGCTAGCGGGGGTGGAGAGACCCAGTACTTC	CASRRASGGGETQYF
.	TRBV30	.	TRBJ1-5	TGTGCCTGGGGTAAAAACCGGGATCAGCCCCAGCATTTT	CAWGKNRDQPQHF
.	TRBV25-1	.	TRBJ1-6	TGTGCCAGCAGTGTCGACAGAGATAATTCACCCCTCCACTTT	CASSVDRDNSPLHF
TRBD2	TRBV5-1	.	TRBJ2-3	TGCGCCAGCAGCTTGGGTCTCCTAGCGGGGGGTGTGACAGATACGCAGTATTTT	CASSLGLLAGGVTDTQYF
TRBD2	TRBV7-9	many	TRBJ2-1	TGTGCCAGCCGGGAGGGCCTCGAGTATGAGCAGTTCTTC	CASREGLEYEQFF
TRBD2	TRBV6-4	.	TRBJ2-3	TGTGCCAGCAGTATAGCGGGAGGGCAAGCAGATACGCAGTATTTT	CASSIAGGQADTQYF
.	TRBV19	once	TRBJ2-2	TGTGCCAGTAGCGCCCTCCAGGGTTTAGTCGGGGAGCTGTTTTTT	CASSALQGLVGELFF
TRBD1	TRBV6-2/TRBV6-3	.	TRBJ2-7	TGTGCCAGCAGTTACCCGACAGGGAGAAGAACCTACGAGCAGTACTTC	CASSYPTGRRTYEQYF
.	TRBV11-2	.	TRBJ2-5	TGTGCCAGCAGCTTATCGCGGTCGGGCGGGGAGACCCAGTACTTC	CASSLSRSGGETQYF
.	TRBV7-2	.	TRBJ2-7	TGTGCCAGCGTCCTGGGGGCATACGAGCAGTACTTC	CASVLGAYEQYF
.	TRBV27	few	TRBJ1-2	TGTGCCAGCAGAACGGGGACTTCTGGCTACACCTTC	CASRTGTSGYTF
TRBD2	TRBV19	.	TRBJ2-2	TGTGCCAGTAGTGGACTAGCGGGGAACCCGAGCGCCGGGGAGCTGTTTTTT	CASSGLAGNPSAGELFF
.	TRBV9	few	TRBJ2-7	TGTGCCAGCAGCGGATTGGGGAGGTCCTACGAGCAGTACTTC	CASSGLGRSYEQYF
.	TRBV6-2/TRBV6-3	.	TRBJ2-1	TGTGCCAGCAGTTACCCGGGGGTTCGGTCCTCTACTACCTACAATGAGCAGTTCTTC	CASSYPGVRSSTTYNEQFF
.	TRBV3-1/TRBV3-2	.	TRBJ1-2	TGTGCCAGCAGCCAAGGCGGGGGGCCTAACTATGGCTACACCTTC	CASSQGGGPNYGYTF